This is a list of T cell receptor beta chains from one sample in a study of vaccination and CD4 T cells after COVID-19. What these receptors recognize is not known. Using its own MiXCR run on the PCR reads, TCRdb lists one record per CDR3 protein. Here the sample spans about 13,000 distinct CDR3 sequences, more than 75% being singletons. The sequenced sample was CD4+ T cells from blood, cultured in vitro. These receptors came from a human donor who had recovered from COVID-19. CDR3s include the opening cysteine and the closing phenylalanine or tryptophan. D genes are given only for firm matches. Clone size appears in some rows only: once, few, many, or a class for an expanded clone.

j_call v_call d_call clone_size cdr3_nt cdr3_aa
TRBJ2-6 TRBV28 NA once TGTGCCAGCAGGCCGCGCTCTGGGGCCAACGTCCTGACTTTC CASRPRSGANVLTF
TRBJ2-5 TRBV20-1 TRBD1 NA TGCAGTGCTATGATCGGGACAGCTCCATCGGAGACCCAGTACTTC CSAMIGTAPSETQYF
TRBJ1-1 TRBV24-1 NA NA TGTGCCACCAGTGACCACGGACCCGCTGAAGCTTTCTTT CATSDHGPAEAFF
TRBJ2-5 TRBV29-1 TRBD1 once TGCAGCGTTGATGACAGGGGCGAGACCCAGTACTTC CSVDDRGETQYF
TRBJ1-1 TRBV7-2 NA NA TGTGCCAGCAGCGCCCGCTCGCTCGAGGGAAATGAAGCTTTCTTT CASSARSLEGNEAFF
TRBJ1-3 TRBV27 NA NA TGTGCCAGCAGTTTGATAGGCCAGGGGACTGGAAACACCATATATTTT CASSLIGQGTGNTIYF
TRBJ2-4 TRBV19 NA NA TGTGCCAGTAGTATCTCCCGGGACATTCAGTACTTC CASSISRDIQYF
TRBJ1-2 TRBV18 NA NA TGTGCCAGCTCACCTTCAGGGAGGAACTATGGCTACACCTTC CASSPSGRNYGYTF
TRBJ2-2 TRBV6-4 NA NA TGTGCCAGCAGGCGGTCGGACACCGGGGAGCTGTTTTTT CASRRSDTGELFF
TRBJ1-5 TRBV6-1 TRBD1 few TGTGCCAGCAGCTTCGGACAGGCGGGGAATCAGCCCCAGCATTTT CASSFGQAGNQPQHF
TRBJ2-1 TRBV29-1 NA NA TGCAGCGTGCAGGGAAATGAGCAGTTCTTC CSVQGNEQFF
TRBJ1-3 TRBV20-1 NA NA TGCAGTGCTAGAGATTGGGTCCAACCTGGAAACACCATATATTTT CSARDWVQPGNTIYF
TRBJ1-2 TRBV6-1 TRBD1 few TGTGCCAGCACCAAGACAGGGGCCAGCTATGGCTACACCTTC CASTKTGASYGYTF
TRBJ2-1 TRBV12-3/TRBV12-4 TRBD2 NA TGTGCCAGCAGTCCGATTAGGACTAGCGGGAATGAGCAGTTCTTC CASSPIRTSGNEQFF